Listed below are T cell receptor beta chains from one sample, sequenced in a study of shared clonotypes between healthy human individuals. This table comes from immunoSEQ multiplex PCR, and its TCRdb copy is limited to in-frame clones, with some not included. The data contain about a million clones, 77% of them singletons. Sequenced input: memory CD4+ T cells from PBMCs. Source of these receptors: a man between 18 and 35 years old in good health. Some clones in this sample may be carry-over from other donors' samples. Both conserved end residues are part of each CDR3. Fields, in order: J gene, D gene, clone size, V gene, CDR3 protein, CDR3 DNA. A D gene is named only where the DNA matches it firmly. Expanded clones are given a class, and other clones once, few, many or no size at all.

TRBJ2-1	TRBD1	NA	TRBV27	CASRGLGTGGDEQFF	TGTGCCAGCAGGGGGCTCGGGACAGGGGGTGATGAGCAGTTCTTC
TRBJ2-6	NA	few	TRBV15	CATSTQYRAGANVLTF	TGTGCCACCAGCACGCAGTACAGGGCTGGGGCCAACGTCCTGACTTTC
TRBJ2-1	TRBD2	NA	TRBV6-1	CASILADSYNEQFF	TGTGCCAGCATACTAGCGGACTCCTACAATGAGCAGTTCTTC
TRBJ1-5	TRBD1	NA	TRBV7-2	CASSPARGRGQPQHF	TGTGCCAGCAGCCCCGCCAGGGGGCGCGGGCAGCCCCAGCATTTT
TRBJ2-3	TRBD2	NA	TRBV7-2	CASSATSGRGGDTQYF	TGTGCCAGCAGCGCCACTAGCGGGAGGGGCGGGGATACGCAGTATTTT
TRBJ2-1	NA	NA	TRBV19	CASSRGAGSSYNEQFF	TGTGCCAGTAGTAGAGGGGCGGGGAGCTCCTACAATGAGCAGTTCTTC
TRBJ2-7	TRBD2	NA	TRBV28	CASSSTSGEQYF	TGTGCCAGCAGTTCAACTAGCGGAGAGCAGTACTTC
TRBJ1-1	NA	NA	TRBV7-2	CASLPRLLTEAFF	TGTGCCAGTCTCCCTCGGCTACTCACTGAAGCTTTCTTT
TRBJ2-7	NA	NA	TRBV25-1	CASSESRGRSYEQYF	TGTGCCAGCAGTGAAAGTAGGGGTCGGTCCTACGAGCAGTACTTC
TRBJ2-2	TRBD1	NA	TRBV25-1	CASNPRQGPTGELFF	TGTGCCAGCAATCCTAGACAGGGGCCCACCGGGGAGCTGTTTTTT
TRBJ1-4	NA	NA	TRBV5-1	CASSLAGSPNEKLFF	TGCGCCAGCAGCTTGGCGGGGAGCCCTAATGAAAAACTGTTTTTT
TRBJ2-7	NA	NA	TRBV7-2	CASSSLFSYEQYF	TGTGCCAGCAGCTCTTTATTCTCCTACGAGCAGTACTTC
TRBJ1-2	TRBD1	NA	TRBV28	CASRGSGGPRGYTF	TGTGCCAGCAGGGGATCAGGGGGCCCCAGGGGCTACACCTTC
TRBJ1-2	NA	NA	TRBV18	CASSPTTVGGDYGYTF	TGTGCCAGCTCACCGACGACGGTGGGGGGGGACTATGGCTACACCTTC
TRBJ2-7	NA	NA	TRBV27	CASSAPGASSYEQYF	TGTGCCAGCAGTGCCCCCGGGGCTAGCTCCTACGAGCAGTACTTC
TRBJ2-7	NA	NA	TRBV4-1	CASSQSPGHQYEQYF	TGCGCCAGCAGCCAATCCCCGGGACACCAATACGAGCAGTACTTC
TRBJ1-2	NA	NA	TRBV2	CASSEAKDSNYGYTF	TGTGCCAGCAGTGAAGCCAAGGACAGTAACTATGGCTACACCTTC
TRBJ1-4	TRBD1	once	TRBV6-1	CASSRQGFEKLFF	TGTGCCAGTTCCCGACAGGGGTTTGAAAAACTGTTTTTT
TRBJ2-7	NA	NA	TRBV4-3	CASSSRSGQAYEQYF	TGCGCCAGCAGCTCCCGCTCCGGGCAGGCCTACGAGCAGTACTTC
TRBJ2-5	NA	few	TRBV7-6	CASSPLAQETQYF	TGTGCCAGCAGCCCGCTAGCCCAAGAGACCCAGTACTTC
TRBJ2-7	NA	NA	TRBV7-3	CASSLTGPSLEQYF	TGTGCCAGCAGCCTGACAGGTCCCTCCCTCGAGCAGTACTTC
TRBJ1-2	NA	NA	TRBV5-3	CASSLGLDYGYTF	TGTGCCAGCAGCCTGGGACTAGACTATGGCTACACCTTC
TRBJ2-1	TRBD2	NA	TRBV27	CASSFVASGGREQFF	TGTGCCAGCAGTTTTGTAGCTAGCGGAGGCCGAGAGCAGTTCTTC
TRBJ1-1	TRBD1	NA	TRBV2	CASMGQAAPGAFF	TGTGCCAGCATGGGACAGGCAGCCCCTGGGGCTTTCTTT
TRBJ2-5	NA	NA	TRBV28	CASSRLGLETQYF	TGTGCCAGCAGTCGATTAGGGTTAGAGACCCAGTACTTC
TRBJ1-1	NA	NA	TRBV5-5	CASMTVMNTEAFF	TGTGCCAGCATGACAGTGATGAACACTGAAGCTTTCTTT
TRBJ2-3	NA	NA	TRBV5-1	CASSLIRTATDTQYF	TGCGCCAGCAGCCTTATCCGGACAGCCACAGATACGCAGTATTTT
TRBJ2-7	NA	once	TRBV27	CASSSDPYEQYF	TGTGCCAGCAGTTCGGACCCCTACGAGCAGTACTTC
TRBJ2-2	TRBD1	NA	TRBV19	CATQALDRGDTGELFF	TGTGCCACTCAAGCCCTGGACAGGGGAGACACCGGGGAGCTGTTTTTT